The entry below describes one TCR beta chain. The antigen is undetermined. The length of the CDR3 is 18 residues. After removal of 1 base from V and 2 bases from J, the junction contained 11 bases not matched to a gene. Looked up from germline, CDR1 is SQVTM and CDR2 is ANQGSEA. The data are from a study of human T cells and chemical hapten exposure. Study-wide background: Slight volume differences across pooled libraries mainly accounted for varying per-sample TCR yields. Study-level findings and limits: With DPC sensitization, TCRs exceeding 1 in 1000 frequency showed no change.

Separate cDNA molecules received unique molecular identifiers, which the library attached to them. MiXCR was run by TCRdb on the RACE reads, yielding one entry per CDR3 protein. The sample shows some 120,000 distinct CDR3 sequences, around 8.3% of them seen only once. The sample's time point: healthy volunteer bleed at 2 weeks. From whole blood left unfractionated, total RNA was extracted. This rearrangement joins TRBV29-1 to TRBJ2-3, with 11 bases lining up with TRBD2. Material for sequencing was whole blood. This TCR derives from a male donor in good health. Some clones in this sample may be carry-over from other donors' samples. CDR3 sequence (DNA): TGCAGCGTTGAAGTCTATCCAGGACTAGCGGGTACCACAGATACGCAGTATTTT. Its protein product is CSVEVYPGLAGTTDTQYF.